This is a list of T cell receptor beta chains from one sample in a study of T cell responses to AZD1222 COVID-19 vaccine. This table comes from immunoSEQ multiplex PCR, and its TCRdb copy is limited to in-frame clones, with some not included. The sample carries 150,000 or so clones, roughly nine tenths recorded once. The sample in question was peripheral blood, obtained on day 0 of MenACWY control vaccination. These receptor sequences come from an adult in good health. Both conserved end residues are part of each CDR3. Fields, in order: CDR3 protein, CDR3 DNA, D gene, clone size, V gene, J gene. D genes are given only for firm matches. Size values are once, few and many counts, or a class for expanded clones, and some rows have none.

CASTDISQGAGGNIQYF	TGTGCCAGCACCGACATAAGCCAGGGGGCGGGAGGAAACATTCAGTACTTC	NA	once	TRBV5-5	TRBJ2-4
CASSPPLDSTQYF	TGTGCCAGCTCACCACCTTTGGACTCTACGCAGTATTTT	NA	NA	TRBV18	TRBJ2-3
CASSSGKTISMNQPQHF	TGTGCCAGCAGCTCCGGGAAAACGATCTCAATGAATCAGCCCCAGCATTTT	NA	few	TRBV5-8	TRBJ1-5
CASSLDRQGIALGPLHF	TGCGCCAGCAGCTTGGATCGACAGGGGATCGCTTTAGGGCCCCTCCACTTT	TRBD1	NA	TRBV5-1	TRBJ1-6
CASRDSDLNTEAFF	TGTGCCAGCAGGGACAGTGACCTGAACACTGAAGCTTTCTTT	NA	NA	TRBV6-5	TRBJ1-1
CASRGLAGVETYEQYF	TGCGCCAGCAGAGGACTAGCGGGAGTTGAAACCTACGAGCAGTACTTC	TRBD2	NA	TRBV10-2	TRBJ2-7
CASTPRRYEQYF	TGTGCCAGCACCCCTAGGAGGTACGAGCAGTACTTC	NA	NA	TRBV6-5	TRBJ2-7
CASTVSPVAGNEKLFF	TGCGCCAGCACCGTAAGTCCCGTCGCGGGTAATGAAAAACTGTTTTTT	NA	once	TRBV4-1	TRBJ1-4
CASSTSMGGLGGETQYF	TGTGCCAGCAGCACCTCCATGGGGGGCCTGGGAGGCGAGACCCAGTACTTC	NA	NA	TRBV9	TRBJ2-5
CASSLSTGDPYEQYF	TGTGCCAGCAGCTTATCGACAGGAGACCCCTACGAGCAGTACTTC	NA	NA	TRBV7-2	TRBJ2-7
CASSLEGADTQYF	TGTGCCAGCAGCCTAGAAGGAGCAGATACGCAGTATTTT	NA	NA	TRBV11-3	TRBJ2-3
CASSHLPGKGKNTEAFF	TGCGCCAGCAGCCACCTCCCAGGGAAAGGGAAGAACACTGAAGCTTTCTTT	NA	NA	TRBV4-3	TRBJ1-1
CASSSPDTPQPQHF	TGTGCCAGCAGCTCCCCGGACACACCTCAGCCCCAGCATTTT	NA	NA	TRBV7-9	TRBJ1-5
CASSLETNTGELFF	TGCGCCAGCAGCCTCGAAACGAACACCGGGGAGCTGTTTTTT	NA	once	TRBV4-3	TRBJ2-2
CASSVMVPPQHF	TGTGCCAGCAGTGTAATGGTCCCGCCCCAGCATTTT	NA	NA	TRBV2	TRBJ1-5
CASSRQVPTANEKLFF	TGTGCCAGCAGCAGACAGGTACCTACAGCTAATGAAAAACTGTTTTTT	NA	NA	TRBV3-1/TRBV3-2	TRBJ1-4
CASSFLGRGRGQGTEAFF	TGTGCCAGCAGCTTTTTAGGGAGGGGCAGGGGGCAAGGAACTGAAGCTTTCTTT	TRBD1	NA	TRBV13	TRBJ1-1
CASSDSLAGEDTQYF	TGTGCCAGCAGTGACTCGTTAGCGGGAGAAGATACGCAGTATTTT	TRBD2	NA	TRBV6-4	TRBJ2-3
CASSQGGSGNYEQYF	TGCGCCAGCAGCCAAGGTGGTAGCGGCAACTACGAGCAGTACTTC	NA	NA	TRBV4-3	TRBJ2-7